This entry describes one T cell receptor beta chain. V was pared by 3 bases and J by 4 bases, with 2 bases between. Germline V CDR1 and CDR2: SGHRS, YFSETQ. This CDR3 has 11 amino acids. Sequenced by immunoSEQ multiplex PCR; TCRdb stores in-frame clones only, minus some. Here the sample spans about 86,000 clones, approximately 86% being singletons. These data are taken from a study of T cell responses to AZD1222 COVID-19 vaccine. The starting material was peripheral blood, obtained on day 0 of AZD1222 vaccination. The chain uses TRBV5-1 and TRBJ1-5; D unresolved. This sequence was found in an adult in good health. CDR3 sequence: CASSSNQPQHF. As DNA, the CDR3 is TGCGCCAGCAGCTCTAATCAGCCCCAGCATTTT.